These T cell receptor beta chains were read from a single sample in a study of T cell repertoires in cytomegalovirus infection. One entry per CDR3 protein, called by TCRdb with MiXCR from the reads. Among 250,000 to 300,000 distinct CDR3 sequences, 22% were seen once, and the ten largest hold approximately 19%. Their antigens remain unidentified. The sequences come from cultured PBMCs, collected from culture after CMV antigen stimulation. The origin of the receptors is a human donor in good health (CMV status not recorded). Some clones in this sample may be carry-over from other donors' samples. CDR3s include the opening cysteine and the closing phenylalanine or tryptophan. Fields, in order: J gene, clone size, D gene, V gene, CDR3 protein, CDR3 DNA. A D gene is named only where the DNA matches it firmly. Size is stated for part of the rows, as once, few or many counts, or as a class when the clone is expanded.

TRBJ2-1	many	TRBD2	TRBV11-2	CASSLTSGYNEQFF	TGTGCCAGCAGCTTAACTAGCGGTTACAATGAGCAGTTCTTC
TRBJ1-2	few	TRBD1	TRBV6-1	CGTGQNYGYTF	TGTGGCACGGGACAGAACTATGGCTACACCTTC
TRBJ2-1	-	TRBD2	TRBV20-1	CSAVPVRGSYYNEQFF	TGCAGTGCTGTCCCCGTCCGCGGGAGCTACTACAATGAGCAGTTCTTC
TRBJ2-7	-	-	TRBV9	CASSVGLEGYEQYF	TGTGCCAGCAGCGTAGGCTTAGAGGGCTACGAGCAGTACTTC
TRBJ1-4	many	TRBD1	TRBV7-2	CASSLGGTGAEKLFF	TGTGCCAGCAGCTTAGGCGGGACAGGGGCGGAAAAACTGTTTTTT
TRBJ1-1	-	-	TRBV12-3/TRBV12-4	CASSLSSANTEAFF	TGTGCCAGCAGTTTAAGTTCGGCGAACACTGAAGCTTTCTTT
TRBJ2-1	many	-	TRBV10-3	CAIRPTGAGLAANEQFF	TGTGCCATCAGGCCGACAGGGGCCGGACTAGCAGCCAATGAGCAGTTCTTC
TRBJ2-5	-	-	TRBV6-2/TRBV6-3	CASSRLGLSKGETQYF	TGTGCCAGCAGCCGACTCGGGCTGAGCAAAGGGGAGACCCAGTACTTC
TRBJ1-4	-	-	TRBV5-1	CASSLSRATGEKLFF	TGCGCCAGCAGCTTGTCCCGAGCAACCGGGGAAAAACTGTTTTTT
TRBJ1-2	many	-	TRBV6-6	CASSFLTGGYGYTF	TGTGCCAGCAGTTTTTTGACGGGAGGTTATGGCTACACCTTC
TRBJ1-4	few	-	TRBV7-6	CASSPRGFTNEKLFF	TGTGCCAGCAGCCCTAGAGGGTTCACTAATGAAAAACTGTTTTTT
TRBJ1-2	-	-	TRBV30	CAWRGGNYGYTF	TGTGCCTGGAGAGGCGGGAACTATGGCTACACCTTC
TRBJ2-1	few	TRBD2	TRBV24-1	CATSDLKREFAGNEQFF	TGTGCCACCAGTGATTTAAAGCGGGAATTCGCCGGGAATGAGCAGTTCTTC
TRBJ2-5	once	-	TRBV2	CASSGTMQETQYF	TGTGCCAGCAGTGGGACCATGCAAGAGACCCAGTACTTC
TRBJ2-3	many	-	TRBV6-6	CASNGIDLRGTQYF	TGTGCCAGCAACGGGATAGACTTGAGGGGTACGCAGTATTTT
TRBJ2-7	-	-	TRBV29-1	CSVEGAGSSYEQYF	TGCAGCGTTGAAGGGGCAGGAAGCTCCTACGAGCAGTACTTC
TRBJ2-6	-	-	TRBV7-4	CASSFRQGTPSGANVLTF	TGTGCCAGCAGCTTTCGGCAGGGAACCCCGTCTGGGGCCAACGTCCTGACTTTC
TRBJ1-5	-	-	TRBV15	CATSSKRNQPQHF	TGTGCCACCAGCTCCAAGCGAAATCAGCCCCAGCATTTT
TRBJ1-6	-	-	TRBV28	CASRPTVGFYNSPLHF	TGTGCCAGCAGGCCGACAGTGGGTTTTTATAATTCACCCCTCCACTTT
TRBJ2-3	many	-	TRBV7-6	CASSFGGQATDTQYF	TGTGCCAGCAGCTTCGGGGGTCAAGCCACAGATACGCAGTATTTT
TRBJ1-5	many	-	TRBV7-2	CASSSSPNQPQHF	TGTGCCAGCAGCTCATCCCCCAATCAGCCCCAGCATTTT
TRBJ2-1	-	TRBD2	TRBV7-9	CASSPRAGVFNEQFF	TGTGCCAGCAGCCCCCGTGCGGGAGTATTCAATGAGCAGTTCTTC
TRBJ2-4	few	-	TRBV9	CASSPGVSGKNIQYF	TGTGCCAGCAGCCCAGGGGTTTCAGGCAAAAACATTCAGTACTTC
TRBJ1-3	-	-	TRBV4-3	CASSQAIPENTIYF	TGCGCCAGCAGCCAAGCAATTCCCGAAAACACCATATATTTT
TRBJ1-6	many	TRBD1	TRBV25-1	CASRGLPTGGWNSPLHF	TGTGCCAGCAGGGGCCTCCCGACAGGGGGCTGGAATTCACCCCTCCACTTT
TRBJ2-2	-	TRBD2	TRBV5-1	CASSGLAGATGELFF	TGCGCCAGCAGCGGACTAGCGGGAGCCACCGGGGAGCTGTTTTTT
TRBJ2-6	few	-	TRBV6-5	CASSPALGANVLTF	TGTGCCAGCAGTCCCGCATTAGGGGCCAACGTCCTGACTTTC
TRBJ1-1	-	-	TRBV10-3	CAIGWGGPNEAFF	TGTGCCATCGGCTGGGGGGGACCCAATGAAGCTTTCTTT
TRBJ1-2	few	-	TRBV7-9	CASSLDRAGDGYTF	TGTGCCAGCAGCTTGGATAGGGCCGGAGATGGCTACACCTTC
TRBJ2-1	many	-	TRBV19	CASTQEAGAYNEQFF	TGTGCCAGTACCCAAGAAGCAGGGGCGTACAATGAGCAGTTCTTC
TRBJ2-7	-	TRBD1	TRBV5-1	CASSEGTASSYEQYF	TGCGCCAGCAGCGAAGGGACAGCCTCCTCCTACGAGCAGTACTTC
TRBJ2-1	many	-	TRBV5-4	CASSQGLISYNEQFF	TGTGCCAGCAGCCAGGGACTCATCTCCTACAATGAGCAGTTCTTC
TRBJ1-2	few	-	TRBV24-1	CATGTGTRIGGYTF	TGTGCCACCGGTACCGGGACGAGAATAGGTGGCTACACCTTC
TRBJ1-2	few	-	TRBV20-1	CSARGGGVRAGYTF	TGCAGTGCTAGAGGAGGGGGGGTAAGGGCTGGCTACACCTTC
TRBJ2-5	-	-	TRBV7-2	CACSPGMWETQYF	TGTGCCTGCAGCCCAGGGATGTGGGAGACCCAGTACTTC
TRBJ2-1	-	TRBD2	TRBV5-5	CASSKREAPQSSYNEQFF	TGTGCCAGCAGCAAGCGGGAGGCCCCTCAGAGCTCCTACAATGAGCAGTTCTTC
TRBJ2-1	-	TRBD2	TRBV6-1	CASSLAGVYSSYNEQFF	TGTGCCAGCAGTTTAGCGGGAGTTTACAGCTCCTACAATGAGCAGTTCTTC
TRBJ1-1	-	-	TRBV28	CASSLLEAPVFF	TGTGCCAGCAGCCTATTGGAGGCGCCTGTATTTTTT
TRBJ2-4	many	TRBD2	TRBV7-2	CASSLVGGRFAKNIQYF	TGTGCCAGCAGCTTAGTAGGCGGGAGGTTTGCCAAAAACATTCAGTACTTC
TRBJ2-3	-	TRBD2	TRBV20-1	CSAILRLAGESDTQYF	TGCAGTGCTATCTTACGACTAGCGGGAGAATCAGATACGCAGTATTTT
TRBJ2-4	-	-	TRBV20-1	CSATLLGEFENIQYF	TGCAGTGCTACCCTTTTAGGGGAGTTTGAAAACATTCAGTACTTC